This TCR beta chain is from a study of T cells in narcolepsy. Overall study: Enrolled donors included narcolepsy type 1 or type 2 patients and healthy controls. Broader study findings: Autoreactive HCRT-specific and TRIB2-specific clonotypes were marked in same-patient CSF-versus-blood CD4+ comparisons. In some patient and control memory CD4+ samples, autoreactive clones were absent. Autoreactive clonotypes reportedly recurred in blood of same and different patients, not controls.

As to this clone: Its antigen is undetermined. The sample carries other DNA sequences with the same CDR3.

Only in-frame clones appear in the TCRdb table, and some are missing; sequencing was by immunoSEQ multiplex PCR. Found here are about 24,000 clones, approximately 85% of them singletons; the top ten hold 9.5% to 13%. Sequences were obtained from memory (CD45RA-) CD4+ T cells from blood. The receptor was isolated from a human donor in good health.

CDR3 bases: TGTGCCATCAGTGAAGCGGCCGTTGCAGCGGGAGGTTACGAGCAGTACTTC. Its protein is CAISEAAVAAGGYEQYF. The chain combines TRBV10-3 with TRBJ2-7, with 9 bases aligning to TRBD2. V lost 3 bases to trimming and J lost 4 bases; unmatched junction nucleotides: 13. The CDR3 is 17 amino acids. Looked up from germline, CDR1 is ENHRY and CDR2 is SYGVKD.